The T cell receptor (beta chain) under discussion was sequenced for a study of blood T cell repertoires in COVID-19 (dated by TCRdb to 2020 to 2022). Regarding the complete study: Collaborator samples came from the United States, Italy and Spain and covered acute and convalescent phases of COVID-19. The material from the prospective study consisted of cDNA or gDNA derived from T cells, B-cell-depleted T cells, or PBMCs. Subjects who had been exposed to COVID-19, were actively infected with it, or had recovered from it provided the deeply sampled blood TCRbeta repertoires that made up the dataset. The repertoires were released in a freely available public database meant as a resource for research on the immune response to SARS-CoV-2. The samples were drawn from two sources: the first 160 participants of the ongoing ImmuneRACE study, and approximately 1,300 subjects contributed by 6 global collaborators. Sample metadata almost always included a de-identified subject ID, COVID-19 status, age in years and sex. Where available, HLA class I and class II types were obtained from metadata supplied by the sample provider rather than from assay-based typing. What the authors observed across the whole study: The quantity of clinical and demographic metadata differed by source and by participant and was supplied without curation.

TCRbeta CDR3 regions were amplified from genomic DNA using the immunoSEQ Assay, a bias-controlled multiplex PCR. The published analysis was carried out like this. The number of nucleated cells in each sample was estimated from the amplification of reference gene primers within the assay. Sequence reads were collapsed and filtered to measure the absolute abundance of every unique TCRbeta CDR3 rearrangement. For each sample, productive Simpson clonality was calculated as the square root of Simpson's diversity index across productive rearrangements. In its TCRdb copy, this immuneACCESS table keeps in-frame sequences only and misses some clones. Where compared with another copy, unresolved V genes explain less than half of these, and the others have no known cause. The V and J calls and clone size are taken from that table; D and trimming were inferred from the DNA. Within this sample are approximately 200,000 clones, with over 80% of them counted one time only. Approximately 2.4% of the sample is in the top ten clones.

Of note for this clone: Its antigen remains undetermined. It has no much larger one-base neighbor in the sample; base qualities were not kept.

At one collaborating source in Seattle, patients were enrolled during active infection and were followed longitudinally through the course of disease. Whole blood was collected in K2EDTA tubes by collaborating institutions according to the institutions' own protocols. For TCRbeta analysis, collaborators shipped samples in one of three forms: frozen whole blood, isolated PBMCs, or DNA extracted from either of those sample types. From the cysteine up to the phenylalanine, the CDR3 has a length of 16 residues. The sequence is cut down to CDR3 DNA, 48 bases in frame from base 1. Trimming leaves V shorter by 4 bases and J shorter by 6 bases, with the junction holding 14 bases beyond the gene matches. CDR1 and CDR2 (SGHTA, FQGTGA) derive from the germline V gene.

The specimen was peripheral blood. Rearrangement joined TRBV7-3 to TRBJ1-2; TRBD1 matches 7 bases in the middle. The origin of this receptor is a man between 25 and 39 years old with COVID-19, enrolled during active disease. The CDR3: CASSYNSGGLPHGYTF. Read as DNA, the sequence is TGTGCCAGCAGCTATAACTCAGGGGGATTACCGCATGGCTACACCTTC.